The text below deals with one T cell receptor (beta chain). What it binds is unknown. These data originate in a study of T cells in Graves' hyperthyroidism and ophthalmopathy. Germline V gene data show CDR1 as LGHNA and CDR2 as YSLEER. This CDR3 spans 16 amino acids. V lost 1 base, J lost 10 bases, and 19 bases lay in between. Study-wide results and limits: Stable hyperthyroidism was separated from ophthalmopathy by a model based on 13 V-J features.

TCR beta CDR3 region amplification was performed from RNA transcripts. HTBI primers were the set used in a first-round RT-PCR of the TCR CDR3. TCRdb processed the multiplex PCR reads anew with MiXCR; each CDR3 protein has one entry. Of roughly 530,000 distinct CDR3 sequences in the sample, approximately 17% were seen once. Sequencing was performed on blood. This TCR was recovered from a woman aged 18-29 years with Graves' ophthalmopathy. The V call is TRBV4-3, the J call TRBJ1-4; TRBD1 might be the D (6 bases). The DNA for the CDR3 is TGCGCCAGCAGCCAAGGGAGGGCACAGGGAATAGGAAAACTGTTTTTT. This sequence encodes CASSQGRAQGIGKLFF.